This passage covers 21 T cell receptor beta chains from one sample sequenced in a study of T cell changes during pregnancy in multiple sclerosis. This table comes from immunoSEQ multiplex PCR, and its TCRdb copy is limited to in-frame clones, with some not included. The profile covers 70,000 to 95,000 clones, with 93% appearing a single time and 0.75% taken by the ten largest. The sample here was peripheral blood, taken in the second trimester of pregnancy. The receptors come from a female donor in good health, enrolled as a control in a pregnancy study.

The chain uses TRBV9 and TRBJ1-1; possible D gene TRBD1, 5 bases. The CDR3 loop spans 15 amino acids. V dropped 6 bases and J dropped 1 base, with 16 bases sitting between them. Germline lookup yields CDR1 SGDLS and CDR2 YYNGEE. CDR3 protein: CASNPYGGENTEAFF. The DNA of the CDR3 is TGTGCCAGCAACCCCTATGGGGGGGAGAACACTGAAGCTTTCTTT.

This clone was counted a single time. The chain combines TRBV12-2 with TRBJ1-5; TRBD1 reflects the table's D call only, with no check against the DNA. TRBV12-2 is flagged as a pseudogene. This CDR3 region has 14 residues. The CDR3 DNA follows: TGTGCAAGTCGCTTGATCAGGATTTATCAGCCCCAGCATTTT. It yields the protein CASRLIRIYQPQHF.

This chain connects TRBV9 to TRBJ1-6; 10 bases match TRBD1. The CDR3 has 15 residues. The ends lost 3 bases at V and 7 bases at J; junction bases unmatched: 4. From germline, CDR1 is SGDLS and CDR2 YYNGEE. In DNA form, the CDR3 reads TGTGCCAGCAGCGGCCGGGACAGGGGAAATTCACCCCTCCACTTT. Translating gives CASSGRDRGNSPLHF.

The rearrangement links TRBV25-1 to TRBJ2-3; TRBD2 aligns across 7 bases. With V trimmed by 1 base and J by 6 bases, 10 bases remained unmatched. Germline CDR1 reads MGHDK; CDR2 reads SYGVNS. CDR3 length: 16 residues. CDR3 region: CASSEWVAGPGDTQYF. CDR3 nucleotides: TGTGCCAGCAGTGAATGGGTAGCGGGCCCGGGGGATACGCAGTATTTT.

This clone came up once. The chain employs TRBV5-1 and TRBJ1-5; D perhaps matches TRBD1 (5 bases). Germline V CDR1 and CDR2: SGHRS, YFSETQ. CDR3 length: 15 amino acids. Deletions cut 4 bases from V and 0 bases from J, with 11 bases between. Written as DNA, the CDR3 is TGCGCCAGCAGCCCCGGGGGAGATAGCAATCAGCCCCAGCATTTT. Its translation: CASSPGGDSNQPQHF.

The chain carries TRBV30 and TRBJ2-4; D unresolved. The V gene lost 8 bases and the J gene lost 3 bases, with 17 bases spanning the gap. Germline V gene lookup returns CDR1 GTSNPN and CDR2 SVGIG (reference sequence). The CDR3 spans 14 residues. The DNA of the CDR3 is TGTGCCGCCGCCTGGGCACCCTACAAAAACATTCAGTACTTC. Residues: CAAAWAPYKNIQYF.

The CDR3 reads CASSPTSGNTGELFF. In DNA, the CDR3 is TGTGCCAGCTCACCGACTAGCGGGAACACCGGGGAGCTGTTTTTT. This chain connects TRBV18 to TRBJ2-2; 9 bases map to TRBD2. Germline V gene sequence: CDR1 KGHSH, CDR2 LQKENI. Unmatched junction bases numbered 0, after V lost 3 bases and J lost 1 base. The CDR3 length is 15 residues.

The CDR3 loop is CASSLGQQETQYF. For the CDR3, the DNA is TGCGCCAGCAGCTTGGGACAGCAAGAGACCCAGTACTTC. The genes are TRBV5-1 and TRBJ2-5, with D possibly being TRBD1 (5 bases). Germline assignment: CDR1 SGHRS and CDR2 YFSETQ. V was pared by 0 bases and J by 2 bases, with 5 bases between. The CDR3 has 13 residues.

V is TRBV7-9 and J is TRBJ1-3; unclear D gene. The CDR3 covers 16 residues. Looked up from germline, CDR1 is SEHNR and CDR2 is FQNEAQ (reference sequence). V was trimmed by 1 base and J by 2 bases, leaving 12 bases between them. The CDR3 DNA reads TGTGCCAGCAGCTTAGACGGTAGTCTTCCTGGAAACACCATATATTTT. This codes for CASSLDGSLPGNTIYF.

The V and J genes are TRBV30 and TRBJ2-3, with D perhaps TRBD2 (6 bases). The CDR3 length is 13 residues. In germline, CDR1 is GTSNPN, CDR2 SVGIG (reference sequence). Trimming cost V 4 bases and J 5 bases, with 13 bases left between them. CDR3 amino acids: CAWNVMGGDTQYF. DNA for the CDR3: TGTGCCTGGAACGTTATGGGAGGAGATACGCAGTATTTT. The full variable domain, completed using reference TRBV30 and TRBJ2-3, is SQTIHQWPATLVQPVGSPLSLECTVEGTSNPNLYWYRQAAGRGLQLLFYSVGIGQISSEVPQNLSASRPQDRQFILSSKKLLLSDSGFYLCAWNVMGGDTQYFGPGTRLTVL.

The rearrangement uses TRBV21-1 and TRBJ1-5; the DNA was not compared with TRBD1, the D call given in the table. TRBV21-1 is annotated as a pseudogene. This CDR3 has 15 residues. The CDR3 coding sequence is TGTGCCAGCAGCAAAGCGCACCAGGATAACCAGCCCCAGCATTTT. It is translated as CASSKAHQDNQPQHF.

The V call is TRBV27, the J call TRBJ1-1, with D tentatively TRBD1 (6 bases). The germline V and J ends were trimmed by 4 bases and 8 bases, with 11 bases remaining between them. The CDR3 is made up of 12 amino acids. Per germline, CDR1 MNHEY and CDR2 SMNVEV (reference sequence). The CDR3 spells CASSYRGSEAFF. Here the CDR3 DNA reads TGTGCCAGCAGTTATAGGGGGTCCGAAGCTTTCTTT.

The chain employs TRBV30 and TRBJ1-2; TRBD1 matches at 10 bases. The V gene's germline CDR1 is GTSNPN and CDR2 SVGIG (reference sequence). The CDR3 runs to 13 residues. After removal of 4 bases from V and 7 bases from J, the junction contained 6 bases not matched to a gene. The CDR3 DNA is TGTGCCTGGAATCTCGGGACAGGGGTTGGCTACACCTTC. As protein: CAWNLGTGVGYTF.

V is TRBV10-3 and J is TRBJ2-7, with 7 bases matching TRBD2. CDR3 size: 16 residues. With 11 bases clipped from V and 2 bases from J, the junction kept 18 bases outside the gene matches. The germline V gene has CDR1 ENHRY and CDR2 SYGVKD. This chain's CDR3 is CAAKTSQLNKTYEQYF. The CDR3 nucleotides read TGTGCCGCCAAGACTAGCCAACTAAACAAAACCTACGAGCAGTACTTC.

This chain joins TRBV19 and TRBJ1-4; D uncertain. The CDR3 spans 13 residues. V was pared by 2 bases and J by 6 bases, with 7 bases between. CDR1 and CDR2 (germline): LNHDA, SQIVND (reference sequence). The CDR3 bases are TGTGCCAGTAGTATAAACAGTTATGAAAAACTGTTTTTT. This encodes CASSINSYEKLFF.

The chain uses TRBV27 and TRBJ1-3; possible D gene TRBD1, 6 bases. Between the trimmed V and J ends, which lost 6 bases and 2 bases, there was a span of 8 bases. Germline CDR1 reads MNHEY; CDR2 reads SMNVEV (reference sequence). The CDR3 runs 13 residues. The CDR3 spells CASRNRAGNTIYF. The CDR3 DNA follows: TGTGCCAGCAGGAACAGGGCTGGAAACACCATATATTTT.

The chain joins TRBV19 to TRBJ2-5; 10 bases are shared with TRBD2. The germline gives CDR1 LNHDA, CDR2 SQIVND (reference sequence). The CDR3 is 15 amino acids. The trim removed 0 bases at V and 3 bases at J, leaving 1 base unmatched. CDR3 nucleotide sequence: TGTGCCAGTAGTATAGAGCTAGCGGGGGAAGAGACCCAGTACTTC. Residues: CASSIELAGEETQYF.

The rearrangement joins TRBV27 to TRBJ1-3; D gene uncertain. CDR1 is MNHEY and CDR2 is SMNVEV in the germline V gene (reference sequence). V was trimmed by 2 bases and J by 8 bases, leaving 13 bases between them. CDR3 length equals 14 residues. DNA of the CDR3: TGTGCCAGCAGTTTAACGGGATCCGGGGACACCATATATTTT. Translation gives CASSLTGSGDTIYF.

The chain couples TRBV7-2 to TRBJ1-2; a weak D match, TRBD1 (5 bases). Trimming took 2 bases from V and 4 from J, leaving 14 bases between them. Germline V CDR1 and CDR2: SGHTA, FQGNSA. CDR3 size: 15 residues. The CDR3 here is CASSLSVQGTYGYTF. DNA of the CDR3: TGTGCCAGCAGCTTATCAGTCCAGGGTACCTATGGCTACACCTTC.

V is TRBV19 and J is TRBJ2-7; a possible D gene is TRBD2 (6 bases). This CDR3 has 13 residues. Germline CDR1 is LNHDA and CDR2 is SQIVND (reference sequence). The V and J ends lost 4 bases and 4 bases respectively, with 11 bases between them. The CDR3 here is CASSTGLQYEQYF. In DNA, the CDR3 is TGTGCCAGTAGTACGGGACTTCAATACGAGCAGTACTTC. The full variable domain, rest sourced from reference TRBV19 and TRBJ2-7, is DGGITQSPKYLFRKEGQNVTLSCEQNLNHDAMYWYRQDPGQGLRLIYYSQIVNDFQKGDIAEGYSVSREKKESFPLTVTSAQKNPTAFYLCASSTGLQYEQYFGPGTRLTVT.

The chain employs TRBV30 and TRBJ1-6; D gene ambiguous. Germline V lookup: CDR1 GTSNPN, CDR2 SVGIG (reference sequence). This CDR3 has 11 amino acids. With 4 bases removed from V and 6 bases from J, the gap between germline ends came to 4 bases. The CDR3 nucleotides read TGTGCCTGGACCATTAATTCACCCCTCCACTTT. It yields the protein CAWTINSPLHF. The entire variable domain, with the rest obtained from reference TRBV30 and TRBJ1-6, is as follows: SQTIHQWPATLVQPVGSPLSLECTVEGTSNPNLYWYRQAAGRGLQLLFYSVGIGQISSEVPQNLSASRPQDRQFILSSKKLLLSDSGFYLCAWTINSPLHFGNGTRLTVT.